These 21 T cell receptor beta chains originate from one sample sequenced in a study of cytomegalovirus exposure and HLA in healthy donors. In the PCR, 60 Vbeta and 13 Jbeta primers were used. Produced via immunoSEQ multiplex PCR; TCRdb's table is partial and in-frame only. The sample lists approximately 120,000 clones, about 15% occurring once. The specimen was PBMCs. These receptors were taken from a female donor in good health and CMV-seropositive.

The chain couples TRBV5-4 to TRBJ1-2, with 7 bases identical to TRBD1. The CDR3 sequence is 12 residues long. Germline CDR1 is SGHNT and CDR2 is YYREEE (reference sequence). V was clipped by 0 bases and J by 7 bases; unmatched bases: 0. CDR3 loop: CASSLEGAGYTF. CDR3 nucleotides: TGTGCCAGCAGCTTGGAGGGGGCTGGCTACACCTTC.

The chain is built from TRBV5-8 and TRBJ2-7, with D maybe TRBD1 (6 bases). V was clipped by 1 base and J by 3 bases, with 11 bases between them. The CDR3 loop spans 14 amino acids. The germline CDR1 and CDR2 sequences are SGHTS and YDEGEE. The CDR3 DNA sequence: TGTGCCAGCAGCTTGACAGGGCCCTTCTACGAGCAGTACTTC. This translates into CASSLTGPFYEQYF.

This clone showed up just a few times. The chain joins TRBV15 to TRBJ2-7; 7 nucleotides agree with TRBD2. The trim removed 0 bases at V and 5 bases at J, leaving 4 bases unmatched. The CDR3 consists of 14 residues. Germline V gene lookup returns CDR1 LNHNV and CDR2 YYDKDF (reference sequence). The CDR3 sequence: CATSREIGRDEQYF. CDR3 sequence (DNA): TGTGCCACCAGCAGAGAGATAGGGAGGGACGAGCAGTACTTC.

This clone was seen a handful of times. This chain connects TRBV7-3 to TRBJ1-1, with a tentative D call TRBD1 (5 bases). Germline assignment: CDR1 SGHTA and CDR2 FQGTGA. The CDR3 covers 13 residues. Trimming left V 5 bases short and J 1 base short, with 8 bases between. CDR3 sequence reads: CASSRQTNTEAFF. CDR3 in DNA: TGTGCCAGCAGCCGACAGACGAACACTGAAGCTTTCTTT.

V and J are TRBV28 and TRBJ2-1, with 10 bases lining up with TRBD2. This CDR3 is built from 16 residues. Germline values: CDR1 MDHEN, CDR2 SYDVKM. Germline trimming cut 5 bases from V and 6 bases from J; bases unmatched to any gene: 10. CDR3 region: CASSPRSGRAINEQFF. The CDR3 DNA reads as TGTGCCAGCAGTCCCCGGAGCGGGAGGGCGATCAATGAGCAGTTCTTC.

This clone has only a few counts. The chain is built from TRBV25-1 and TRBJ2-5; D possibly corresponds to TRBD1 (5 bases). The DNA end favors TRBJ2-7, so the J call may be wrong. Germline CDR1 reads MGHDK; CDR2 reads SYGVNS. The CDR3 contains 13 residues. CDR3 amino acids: CATQGGSYNEQYF. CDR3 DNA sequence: TGTGCCACCCAGGGTGGCAGTTACAACGAGCAGTACTTC.

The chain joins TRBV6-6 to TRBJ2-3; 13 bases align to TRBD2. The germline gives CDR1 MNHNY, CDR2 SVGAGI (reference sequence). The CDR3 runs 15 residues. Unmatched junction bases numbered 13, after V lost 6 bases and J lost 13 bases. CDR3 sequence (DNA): TGTGCCAGCAGAACCGTCCCCCCCGGGACTAGCGGGGAGTATTTT. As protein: CASRTVPPGTSGEYF.

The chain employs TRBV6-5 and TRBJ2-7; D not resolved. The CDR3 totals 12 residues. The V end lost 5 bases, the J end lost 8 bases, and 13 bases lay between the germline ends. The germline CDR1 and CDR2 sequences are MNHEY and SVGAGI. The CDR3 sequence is CASSQLFGQQYF. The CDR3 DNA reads TGTGCCAGCAGTCAATTGTTTGGGCAGCAGTACTTC.

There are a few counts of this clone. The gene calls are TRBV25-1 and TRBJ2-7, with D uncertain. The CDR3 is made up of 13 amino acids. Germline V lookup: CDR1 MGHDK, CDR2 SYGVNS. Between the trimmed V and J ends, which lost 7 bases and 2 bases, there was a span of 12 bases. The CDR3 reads CASIGTDAYEQYF. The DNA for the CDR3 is TGTGCCAGCATAGGCACAGACGCCTACGAGCAGTACTTC.

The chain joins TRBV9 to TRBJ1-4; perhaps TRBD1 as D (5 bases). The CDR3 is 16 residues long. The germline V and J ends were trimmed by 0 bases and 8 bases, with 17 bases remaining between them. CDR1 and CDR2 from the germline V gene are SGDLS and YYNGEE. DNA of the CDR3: TGTGCCAGCAGCGTAGATGAGGTAGGAGACAGCGAAAAACTGTTTTTT. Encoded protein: CASSVDEVGDSEKLFF.

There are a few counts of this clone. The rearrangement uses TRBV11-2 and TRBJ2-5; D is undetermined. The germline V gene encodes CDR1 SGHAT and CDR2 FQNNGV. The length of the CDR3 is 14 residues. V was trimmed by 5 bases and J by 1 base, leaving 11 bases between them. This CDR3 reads CASSTLVGQETQYF. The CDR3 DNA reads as TGTGCCAGCAGCACCCTAGTGGGCCAAGAGACCCAGTACTTC.

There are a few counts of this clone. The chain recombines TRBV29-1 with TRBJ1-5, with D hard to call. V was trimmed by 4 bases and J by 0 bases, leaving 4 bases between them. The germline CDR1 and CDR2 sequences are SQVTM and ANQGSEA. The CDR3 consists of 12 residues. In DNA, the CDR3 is TGCAGCGTTGGAGGTAGCAATCAGCCCCAGCATTTT. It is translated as CSVGGSNQPQHF.

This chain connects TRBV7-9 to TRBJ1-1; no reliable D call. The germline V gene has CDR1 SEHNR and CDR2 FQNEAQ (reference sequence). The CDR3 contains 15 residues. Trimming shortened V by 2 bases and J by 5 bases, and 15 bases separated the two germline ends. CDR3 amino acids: CASSLFGGAGTEAFF. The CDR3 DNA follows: TGTGCCAGCAGCTTATTTGGTGGCGCGGGGACTGAAGCTTTCTTT.

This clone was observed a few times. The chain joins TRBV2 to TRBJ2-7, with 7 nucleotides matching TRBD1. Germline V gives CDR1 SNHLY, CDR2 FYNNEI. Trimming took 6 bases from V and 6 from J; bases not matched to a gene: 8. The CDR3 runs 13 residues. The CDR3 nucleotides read TGTGCCAGCAGGACAACAGGGGTCAGCGAGCAGTACTTC. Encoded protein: CASRTTGVSEQYF. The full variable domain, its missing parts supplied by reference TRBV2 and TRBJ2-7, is EPEVTQTPSHQVTQMGQEVILRCVPISNHLYFYWYRQILGQKVEFLVSFYNNEISEKSEIFDDQFSVERPDGSNFTLKIRSTKLEDSAMYFCASRTTGVSEQYFGPGTRLTVT.

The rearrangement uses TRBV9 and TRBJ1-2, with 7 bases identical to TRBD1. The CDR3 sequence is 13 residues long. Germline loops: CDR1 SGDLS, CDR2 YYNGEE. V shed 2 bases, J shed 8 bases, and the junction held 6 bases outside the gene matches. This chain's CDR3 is CASSVGRGGGYTF. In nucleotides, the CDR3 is TGTGCCAGCAGCGTCGGGCGAGGGGGCGGCTACACCTTC. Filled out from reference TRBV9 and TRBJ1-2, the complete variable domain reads DSGVTQTPKHLITATGQRVTLRCSPRSGDLSVYWYQQSLDQGLQFLIQYYNGEERAKGNILERFSAQQFPDLHSELNLSSLELGDSALYFCASSVGRGGGYTFGSGTRLTVV.

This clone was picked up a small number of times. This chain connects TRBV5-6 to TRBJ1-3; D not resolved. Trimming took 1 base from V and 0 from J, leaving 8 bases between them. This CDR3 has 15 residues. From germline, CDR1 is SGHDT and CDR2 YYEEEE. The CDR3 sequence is CASSLRRRSGNTIYF. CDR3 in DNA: TGTGCCAGCAGCTTGCGGCGGCGCTCTGGAAACACCATATATTTT.

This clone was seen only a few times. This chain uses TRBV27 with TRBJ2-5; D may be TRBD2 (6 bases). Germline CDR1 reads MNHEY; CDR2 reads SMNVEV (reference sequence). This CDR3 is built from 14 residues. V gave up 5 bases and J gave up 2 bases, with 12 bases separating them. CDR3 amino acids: CASSRTIPQETQYF. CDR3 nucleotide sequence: TGTGCCAGCAGTCGGACTATCCCTCAAGAGACCCAGTACTTC.

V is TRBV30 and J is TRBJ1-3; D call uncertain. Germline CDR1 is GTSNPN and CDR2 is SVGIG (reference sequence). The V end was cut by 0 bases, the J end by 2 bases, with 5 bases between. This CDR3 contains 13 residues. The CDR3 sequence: CAWSVTAGNTIYF. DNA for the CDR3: TGTGCCTGGAGTGTAACAGCTGGAAACACCATATATTTT.

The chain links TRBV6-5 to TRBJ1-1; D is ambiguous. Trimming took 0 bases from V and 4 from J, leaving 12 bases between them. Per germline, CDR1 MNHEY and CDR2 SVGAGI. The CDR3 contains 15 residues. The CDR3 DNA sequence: TGTGCCAGCAGTTACTCGCCGGGAGGAGGCACTGAAGCTTTCTTT. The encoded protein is CASSYSPGGGTEAFF.

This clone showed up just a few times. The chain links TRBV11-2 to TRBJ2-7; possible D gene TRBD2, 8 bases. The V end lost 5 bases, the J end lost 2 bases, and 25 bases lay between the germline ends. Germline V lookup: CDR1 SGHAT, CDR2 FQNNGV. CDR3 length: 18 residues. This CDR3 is CASSPTGRQRGSAYEQYF. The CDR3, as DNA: TGTGCCAGCAGCCCGACAGGGAGGCAGCGGGGGAGCGCCTACGAGCAGTACTTC.

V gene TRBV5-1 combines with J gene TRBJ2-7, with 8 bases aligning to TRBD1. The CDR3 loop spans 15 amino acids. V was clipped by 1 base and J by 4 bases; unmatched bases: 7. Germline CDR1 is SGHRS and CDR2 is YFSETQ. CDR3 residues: CASSLTGGVPYEQYF. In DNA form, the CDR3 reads TGCGCCAGCAGCTTGACAGGGGGAGTGCCTTACGAGCAGTACTTC. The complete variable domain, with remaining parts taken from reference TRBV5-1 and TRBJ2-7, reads KAGVTQTPRYLIKTRGQQVTLSCSPISGHRSVSWYQQTPGQGLQFLFEYFSETQRNKGNFPGRFSGRQFSNSRSEMNVSTLELGDSALYLCASSLTGGVPYEQYFGPGTRLTVT.